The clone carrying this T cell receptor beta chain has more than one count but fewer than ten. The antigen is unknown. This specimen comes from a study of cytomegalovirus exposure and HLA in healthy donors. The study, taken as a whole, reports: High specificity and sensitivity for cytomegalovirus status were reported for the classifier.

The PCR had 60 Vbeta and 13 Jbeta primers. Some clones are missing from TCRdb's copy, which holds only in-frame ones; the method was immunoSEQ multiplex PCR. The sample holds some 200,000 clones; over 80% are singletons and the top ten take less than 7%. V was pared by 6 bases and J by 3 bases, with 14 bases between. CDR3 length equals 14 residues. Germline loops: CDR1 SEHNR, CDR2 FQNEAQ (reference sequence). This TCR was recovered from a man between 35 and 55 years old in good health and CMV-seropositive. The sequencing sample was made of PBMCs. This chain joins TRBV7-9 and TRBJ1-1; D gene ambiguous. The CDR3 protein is CASRKPSGHTEAFF. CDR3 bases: TGTGCCAGCAGGAAGCCCAGCGGGCACACTGAAGCTTTCTTT.